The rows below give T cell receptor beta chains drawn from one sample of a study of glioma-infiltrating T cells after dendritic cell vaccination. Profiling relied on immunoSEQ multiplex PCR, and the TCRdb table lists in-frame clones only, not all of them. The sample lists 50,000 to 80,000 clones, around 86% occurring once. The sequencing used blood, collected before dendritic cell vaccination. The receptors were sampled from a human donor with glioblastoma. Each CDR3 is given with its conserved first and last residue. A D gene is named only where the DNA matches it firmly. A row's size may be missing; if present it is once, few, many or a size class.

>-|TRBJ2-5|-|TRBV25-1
TGTGCCAGCAGTGTCGGGGGGCAGGCCAGGGTAGAGACCCAGTACTTC
CASSVGGQARVETQYF
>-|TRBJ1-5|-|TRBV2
TGTGCCAGCAGAGCCAGGGCCGACCAGCCCCAGCATTTT
CASRARADQPQHF
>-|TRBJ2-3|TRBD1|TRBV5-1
TGCGCCAGCAGCGGGGGACAGGGGGCGCGAGATACGCAGTATTTT
CASSGGQGARDTQYF
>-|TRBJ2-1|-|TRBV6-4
TGTGCCAGCAGTGCTCGCGGGGGCTCTGGGAGCAATGAGCAGTTCTTC
CASSARGGSGSNEQFF
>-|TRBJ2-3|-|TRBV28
TGTGCCAGCAGTTGGGGCGGGGACGGAGATACGCAGTATTTT
CASSWGGDGDTQYF
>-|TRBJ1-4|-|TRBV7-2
TGTGCCAGCAGCTTAGTGGGGCATGAAAAACTGTTTTTT
CASSLVGHEKLFF
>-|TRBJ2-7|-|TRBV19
TGTGCCAGTAGTCTAAGGGGCCCCAGAAATTACGAGCAGTACTTC
CASSLRGPRNYEQYF
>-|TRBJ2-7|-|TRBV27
TGTGCCAGCAGTTTCCCGGGTCCCAGGGACATTGGCAACGAGCAGTACTTC
CASSFPGPRDIGNEQYF
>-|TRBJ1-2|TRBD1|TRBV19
TGTGCCAGTAGTATGGACAGGGACAGGGGCTACACCTTC
CASSMDRDRGYTF
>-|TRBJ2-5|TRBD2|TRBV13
TGTGCCAGCAGCTTAGGGCTAGCGGGGGGGCCGGAGACCCAGTACTTC
CASSLGLAGGPETQYF
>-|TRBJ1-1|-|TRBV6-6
TGTGCCAGCAGAGACAGGACCCAGGACACTGAAGCTTTCTTT
CASRDRTQDTEAFF
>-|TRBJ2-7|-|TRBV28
TGTGCCGTATTGGGGGGGCACGAGCAGTACTTC
CAVLGGHEQYF
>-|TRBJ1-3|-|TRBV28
TGTGCCAGCAGTTGGGGCCCCACTGGAAACACCATATATTTT
CASSWGPTGNTIYF
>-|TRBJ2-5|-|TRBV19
TGTGCCAGTAGTATCGGGGGAAGCCAAGAGACCCAGTACTTC
CASSIGGSQETQYF
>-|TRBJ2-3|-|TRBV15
TGTGCCACCAGCAGAGACAGGGCGACAGATACGCAGTATTTT
CATSRDRATDTQYF
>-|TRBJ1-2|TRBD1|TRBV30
TGTGCCTGGAGCGAAACCGGGACAGGGGGGTCGCGAGGCTACACCTTC
CAWSETGTGGSRGYTF
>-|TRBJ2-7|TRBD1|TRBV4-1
TGCGCCAGCAGCCGGACCCCCGGGACAGGGAACTCCGAGCAGTACTTC
CASSRTPGTGNSEQYF
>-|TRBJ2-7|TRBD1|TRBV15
TGTGCCACCAGCAGAGGGGACAGGGCCCACGAGCAGTACTTC
CATSRGDRAHEQYF
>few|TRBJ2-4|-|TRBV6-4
TGTGCCAGCAGTGACCTGTATAACATTCAGTACTTC
CASSDLYNIQYF
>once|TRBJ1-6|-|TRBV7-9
TGTGCCAGCAGCTTAGGTCTACGGGATTCACCCCTCCACTTT
CASSLGLRDSPLHF
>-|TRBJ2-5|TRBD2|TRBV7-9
TGTGCCAGCAGCAGCCGCCGGGGGGTAACCTCGGAGACCCAGTACTTC
CASSSRRGVTSETQYF
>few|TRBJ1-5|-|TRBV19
TGTGCCAGTAGTATGAGGGAGACTCAGCCCCAGCATTTT
CASSMRETQPQHF
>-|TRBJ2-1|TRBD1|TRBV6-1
TGTGCCAGCAGAAGCACGGGACAGGGGTTCGATGAGCAGTTCTTC
CASRSTGQGFDEQFF
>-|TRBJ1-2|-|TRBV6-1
TGTGCCAGCAGTGAACCCTTCGGGACTCACTATGGCTACACCTTC
CASSEPFGTHYGYTF
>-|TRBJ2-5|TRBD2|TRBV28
TGTGCCAGCAGTTTTTGGAGCGGGGGACAAGAGACCCAGTACTTC
CASSFWSGGQETQYF
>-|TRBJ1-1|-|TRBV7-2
TGTGCCAGCAGCTCCACAGGGAGGGGCGTCACTGAAGCTTTCTTT
CASSSTGRGVTEAFF
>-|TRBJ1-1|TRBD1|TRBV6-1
TGTGCCAGCAGTCATCCGACAGGGGCCAACACTGAAGCTTTCTTT
CASSHPTGANTEAFF
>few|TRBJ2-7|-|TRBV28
TGTGCCAGCAGTCGACCTTCCTTAATCAGGGTCCACGAGCAGTACTTC
CASSRPSLIRVHEQYF
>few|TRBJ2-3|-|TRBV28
TGTGCCAGCAGTGAGGACAGGAGGGGGATAGATACGCAGTATTTT
CASSEDRRGIDTQYF
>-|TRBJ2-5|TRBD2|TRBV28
TGTGCCAGCAGTTTATTGGCGGGGGGGTTCCAAGAGACCCAGTACTTC
CASSLLAGGFQETQYF
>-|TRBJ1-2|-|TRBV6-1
TGTGCCAGCAGTGATAGTCCGCTCATCGGCTACACCTTC
CASSDSPLIGYTF
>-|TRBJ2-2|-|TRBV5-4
TGTGCCAGCAGCTTGGACGGGGGACCTACCGGGGAGCTGTTTTTT
CASSLDGGPTGELFF
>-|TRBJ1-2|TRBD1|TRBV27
TGTGCCAGCAGTTTAAACGGGGACAGCTACTTACGGGGCTACACCTTC
CASSLNGDSYLRGYTF
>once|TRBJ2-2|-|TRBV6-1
TGTGCCAGCAGAACAGGGGAGGCGACCGGGGAGCTGTTTTTT
CASRTGEATGELFF
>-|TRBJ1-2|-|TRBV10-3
TGTGCCCTACAGGGATCAGACTATGGCTACACCTTC
CALQGSDYGYTF
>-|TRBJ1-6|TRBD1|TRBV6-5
TGTGCCAGCAGTTACGCCGGACAGGGTAACTCTTCACCCCTCCACTTT
CASSYAGQGNSSPLHF
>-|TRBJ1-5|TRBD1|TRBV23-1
TGCGCCAGCAGTCAACAGGGGGGAAGCAATCAGCCCCAGCATTTT
CASSQQGGSNQPQHF
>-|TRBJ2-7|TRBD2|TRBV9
TGTGCCAGCAGCCCACGCTCTGTGAGACTAGCGGGGGTGTACGAGCAGTACTTC
CASSPRSVRLAGVYEQYF
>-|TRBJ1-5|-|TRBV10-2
TGCGCCAGAGTTCGAGGGAGCAATCAGCCCCAGCATTTT
CARVRGSNQPQHF
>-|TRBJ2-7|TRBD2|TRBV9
TGTGCCAGCAGCGTATATGGCGGGGGGATCTACGAGCAGTACTTC
CASSVYGGGIYEQYF
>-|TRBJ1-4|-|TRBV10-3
TGTGCCCTACCCGCTGGAGGGGCCCATAGTCAAGATGAAAAACTGTTTTTT
CALPAGGAHSQDEKLFF
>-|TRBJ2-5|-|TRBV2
TGTGCCAGCAGTGGTGTAGGACAGCTTGGGGCCCAGTACTTC
CASSGVGQLGAQYF
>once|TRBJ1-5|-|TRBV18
TGTGCCAGCTCACCATCCAGTAACAATCAGCCCCAGCATTTT
CASSPSSNNQPQHF
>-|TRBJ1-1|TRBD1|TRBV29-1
TGCAGCGCGATGGACAGGGGAGATAGGAACACTGAAGCTTTCTTT
CSAMDRGDRNTEAFF
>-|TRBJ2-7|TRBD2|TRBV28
TGTGCCAGCAGTCCTCCGGGGGGGGCGTACGAGCAGTACTTC
CASSPPGGAYEQYF
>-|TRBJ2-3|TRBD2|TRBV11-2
TGTGCCAGCAGCCTACTAGCGTCAGATACGCAGTATTTT
CASSLLASDTQYF
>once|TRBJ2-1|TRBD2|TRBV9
TGTGCCAGCAGCGCCCGACTAGCGGGGGGGCAGGAGCAGTTCTTC
CASSARLAGGQEQFF
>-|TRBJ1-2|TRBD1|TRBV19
TGTGCCAGCACACGGACGGGACAGGGGGTTATCTATGGCTACACCTTC
CASTRTGQGVIYGYTF